What follows describes a single T cell receptor (beta chain). Its matching antigen is unknown. Positively selected for CCR7, the CD45RO-negative cells used as naive CD8 cells excluded terminally differentiated effector memory CD45RA+ cells. For each subset, genomic DNA was distributed in equal portions over several immunoSEQ plates. It was roughly 190 ng DNA, about 30,000 T cell genomes, that sorted-subset replicate PCRs used. Here immunoSEQ multiplex PCR was the method, and the copy in TCRdb shows in-frame clones only, minus some. In the table there are about 580,000 clones, 95% to 98% of which are singletons. CDR1 and CDR2 from the germline V gene are SEHNR and FQNEAQ (reference sequence). The CDR3 has 16 amino acids. Trimming took 1 base from V and 1 from J, leaving 13 bases between them. The data belong to a study of shared clonotypes between healthy human individuals. Findings of the study overall: Non-shared clonotypes had lower generation probabilities than those shared by all four donors.

The sequencing sample was made of naive CD8+ T cells sorted from blood. This sequence joins TRBV7-9 and TRBJ2-5; perhaps TRBD2 as D (6 bases). This TCR derives from a man in his thirties or forties in good health. The CDR3 DNA follows: TGTGCCAGCAGCTTAGTGACGACGGAGGGCCAAGAGACCCAGTACTTC. Its protein is CASSLVTTEGQETQYF.